The rows below give T cell receptor beta chains drawn from one sample of a study of graft-versus-host responses after intestinal transplantation. The repertoire was sequenced with immunoSEQ multiplex PCR; TCRdb's copy has only in-frame clones and lacks some. The sample carries 12,000 to 15,000 clones, 29% recorded once. The sample here was alloreactive CD4+ T cells from a mixed lymphocyte reaction culture, taken before intestinal transplant. The source of these receptors is a human patient who received an intestinal transplant. Each CDR3 is given with its conserved first and last residue. A D gene is named only where the DNA matches it firmly. Expanded clones are given a class, and other clones once, few, many or no size at all.

d_call	v_call	clone_size	j_call	cdr3_aa	cdr3_nt
-	TRBV6-1	few	TRBJ2-7	CASSRGPYEQYF	TGTGCCAGCAGTCGGGGCCCCTACGAGCAGTACTTC
-	TRBV4-1	-	TRBJ2-1	CASSHPGTHNNEQFF	TGCGCCAGCAGCCACCCCGGGACTCACAACAATGAGCAGTTCTTC
-	TRBV19	medium-sized	TRBJ2-1	CASSISHNEQFF	TGTGCCAGTAGTATATCACACAATGAGCAGTTCTTC
-	TRBV29-1	few	TRBJ2-7	CSVRAGTEQYF	TGCAGCGTTCGGGCAGGGACCGAGCAGTACTTC
-	TRBV6-1	-	TRBJ1-2	CASTRTGVPLGYTF	TGTGCCAGCACCCGCACCGGGGTACCCCTCGGCTACACCTTC
-	TRBV9	few	TRBJ2-7	CASSVDPGTFYEQYF	TGTGCCAGCAGCGTAGACCCCGGGACATTCTACGAGCAGTACTTC
TRBD1	TRBV2	few	TRBJ2-5	CASSGQGGRETQYF	TGTGCCAGCAGTGGACAGGGGGGGAGGGAGACCCAGTACTTC
TRBD2	TRBV11-2	-	TRBJ2-4	CASSHPGGGSPNIQYF	TGTGCCAGCAGCCACCCCGGCGGGGGTTCCCCAAACATTCAGTACTTC
TRBD2	TRBV6-5	-	TRBJ2-3	CASSYSGTSRTDTQYF	TGTGCCAGCAGTTACTCGGGGACTAGCCGCACAGATACGCAGTATTTT
-	TRBV28	-	TRBJ1-5	CASSMTGVNQPQHF	TGTGCCAGCAGTATGACAGGAGTCAATCAGCCCCAGCATTTT
-	TRBV9	-	TRBJ2-7	CASSVVGEQYF	TGTGCCAGCAGCGTGGTTGGTGAGCAGTACTTC
-	TRBV28	medium-sized	TRBJ2-4	CASTNLGRKKNIQYF	TGTGCCAGCACCAACCTGGGACGGAAGAAAAACATTCAGTACTTC
TRBD2	TRBV5-5	few	TRBJ2-7	CASSPELAGTYEQYF	TGTGCCAGCAGCCCGGAACTAGCGGGAACTTACGAGCAGTACTTC
-	TRBV7-1	few	TRBJ1-1	CASSLFAQAEAFF	TGTGCCAGCAGCTTATTCGCCCAAGCTGAAGCTTTCTTT
TRBD2	TRBV7-3	-	TRBJ2-1	CASSSTPTSLMGNEQFF	TGTGCCAGCAGTTCCACCCCGACTAGCCTAATGGGCAATGAGCAGTTCTTC
TRBD1	TRBV7-2	few	TRBJ2-1	CASSYRQGSYNEQFF	TGTGCCAGCAGCTACCGACAGGGGTCCTACAATGAGCAGTTCTTC
-	TRBV7-2	-	TRBJ2-7	CASSLRGVGDYEQYF	TGTGCCAGCAGCTTAAGAGGGGTTGGGGACTACGAGCAGTACTTC
TRBD2	TRBV5-1	few	TRBJ2-5	CASSLTSGGETQYF	TGCGCCAGCAGCCTGACTAGCGGGGGGGAGACCCAGTACTTC
-	TRBV6-1	few	TRBJ2-1	CASSQQGLGEQFF	TGTGCCAGCAGTCAGCAGGGGTTGGGTGAGCAGTTCTTC
-	TRBV21-1	medium-sized	TRBJ2-1	CARASGEQFF	TGTGCCAGAGCGTCGGGTGAGCAGTTCTTC
TRBD1	TRBV7-9	-	TRBJ1-1	CASSLAGQITSTEAFF	TGTGCCAGCAGCTTAGCGGGACAGATAACCAGCACTGAAGCTTTCTTT
-	TRBV6-1	-	TRBJ1-2	CASSPGPPSGYTF	TGTGCCAGCAGCCCGGGCCCTCCGAGTGGCTACACCTTC
TRBD2	TRBV6-5	-	TRBJ2-1	CASKSGRAGNEQFF	TGTGCCAGCAAGAGCGGGAGGGCGGGAAATGAGCAGTTCTTC
TRBD1	TRBV27	-	TRBJ1-4	CASSQTGRVGEKLFF	TGTGCCAGCAGTCAGACAGGGAGGGTTGGGGAAAAACTGTTTTTT
TRBD1	TRBV5-1	-	TRBJ2-5	CASSLGDRGRKETQYF	TGCGCCAGCAGCTTGGGGGACAGGGGGCGTAAAGAGACCCAGTACTTC
TRBD2	TRBV6-6	few	TRBJ2-2	CASSYSTARRAGAVF	TGTGCCAGCAGTTACTCGACAGCGAGGAGGGCGGGAGCTGTTTTT
-	TRBV7-3	-	TRBJ2-3	CASSFGADTQYF	TGTGCCAGCAGCTTCGGGGCAGATACGCAGTATTTT
-	TRBV4-1	-	TRBJ2-3	CASSPPDSSSTDTQYF	TGCGCCAGCAGCCCCCCGGACAGTTCTAGCACAGATACGCAGTATTTT
-	TRBV5-1	few	TRBJ1-1	CASSLGGDRLSAFF	TGCGCCAGCAGCTTGGGGGGCGACAGGTTGAGCGCTTTCTTT
-	TRBV7-9	medium-sized	TRBJ1-3	CASSLEITYTIYF	TGTGCCAGCAGCTTAGAAATCACCTACACCATATATTTT
-	TRBV28	-	TRBJ1-5	CASRIRVTNQPQHF	TGTGCCAGCAGGATCAGGGTGACCAATCAGCCCCAGCATTTT
TRBD2	TRBV7-2	-	TRBJ2-1	CASRPAGLAGGSSYNEQFF	TGTGCCAGCAGGCCAGCGGGACTAGCGGGAGGGAGCTCCTACAATGAGCAGTTCTTC
-	TRBV6-5	few	TRBJ2-7	CASSSGRLAYEQYF	TGTGCCAGCAGTTCGGGTCGACTAGCCTACGAGCAGTACTTC
-	TRBV19	-	TRBJ1-5	CATSLGANSNQPQHF	TGTGCCACCTCGTTGGGGGCGAATAGCAATCAGCCCCAGCATTTT
-	TRBV2	few	TRBJ2-3	CASWRQGITDTQYF	TGTGCCAGCTGGCGGCAGGGGATCACAGATACGCAGTATTTT
-	TRBV7-1	-	TRBJ1-1	CASSFVGRAKNTEAFF	TGTGCCAGCAGCTTCGTCGGGAGGGCGAAGAACACTGAAGCTTTCTTT
-	TRBV11-2	-	TRBJ1-1	CASSFEYGRMNTEAFF	TGTGCCAGCAGCTTTGAGTACGGGCGCATGAACACTGAAGCTTTCTTT
-	TRBV5-8	few	TRBJ1-1	CASSLAGRKNTEAFF	TGTGCCAGCAGCTTGGCAGGACGGAAGAACACTGAAGCTTTCTTT
-	TRBV14	few	TRBJ2-1	CASSQVRTRRSDEQFF	TGTGCCAGCAGCCAAGTCCGGACCAGGAGGTCCGATGAGCAGTTCTTC
-	TRBV6-6	few	TRBJ2-7	CASSYPGLRYEQYF	TGTGCCAGCAGTTACCCGGGACTCCGATACGAGCAGTACTTC
TRBD1	TRBV28	few	TRBJ2-7	CASSLVIRKGAGEQYF	TGTGCCAGCAGTTTGGTGATTAGGAAGGGGGCGGGCGAGCAGTACTTC
-	TRBV5-1	medium-sized	TRBJ2-7	CASRDGSYEQYF	TGCGCCAGCCGGGACGGCTCCTACGAGCAGTACTTC
TRBD1	TRBV10-2	-	TRBJ2-5	CASGIDRGREKTQYF	TGCGCCAGCGGTATCGACAGGGGGCGCGAAAAGACCCAGTACTTC